This T cell receptor (beta chain) derives from a study of immune evolution from preneoplasia to lung adenocarcinoma. Study as a whole: HLA loss of heterozygosity: over 5.5% AIS, less than 18% MIA, about 32% ADC, none AAH. Study conclusions and caveats: From normal lung to invasive adenocarcinoma, top clone frequencies appeared to decrease.

Patients had resection in Japan or China between about 2014 and 2018. Each case's diagnosis was confirmed by two pathologists on H&E. Profiling relied on immunoSEQ multiplex PCR, and the TCRdb table lists in-frame clones only, not all of them. The sample includes about 26,000 clones, about 76% of them seen just once. A few counts support this clone. The antigen remains undetermined. Deletions cut 4 bases from V and 2 bases from J, with 11 bases between. Germline V CDR1 and CDR2: LNHDA, SQIVND (reference sequence). The CDR3 consists of 14 residues. The origin of this receptor is a person in their sixties or seventies with invasive lung adenocarcinoma. Some clones in this sample may be carry-over from other donors' samples. What was sequenced was FFPE invasive lung adenocarcinoma tissue. This chain joins TRBV19 and TRBJ1-1, with a weak D call TRBD1 (5 bases). CDR3 residues: CASSTGGINTEAFF. The DNA for the CDR3 is TGTGCCAGTAGTACCGGGGGGATCAACACTGAAGCTTTCTTT. Drawing the rest from reference TRBV19 and TRBJ1-1, the complete variable domain is DGGITQSPKYLFRKEGQNVTLSCEQNLNHDAMYWYRQDPGQGLRLIYYSQIVNDFQKGDIAEGYSVSREKKESFPLTVTSAQKNPTAFYLCASSTGGINTEAFFGQGTRLTVV.